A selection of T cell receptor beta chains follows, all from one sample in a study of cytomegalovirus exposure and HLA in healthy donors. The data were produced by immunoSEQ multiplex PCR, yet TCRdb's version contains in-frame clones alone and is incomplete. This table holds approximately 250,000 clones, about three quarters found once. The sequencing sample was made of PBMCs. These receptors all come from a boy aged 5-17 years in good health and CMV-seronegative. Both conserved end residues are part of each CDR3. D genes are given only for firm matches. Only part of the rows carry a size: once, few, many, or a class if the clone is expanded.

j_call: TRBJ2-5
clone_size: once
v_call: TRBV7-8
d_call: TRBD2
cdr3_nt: TGTGCCAGCAGCATTAGCGGGGGGGCGAGTGAGACCCAGTACTTC
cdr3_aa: CASSISGGASETQYF

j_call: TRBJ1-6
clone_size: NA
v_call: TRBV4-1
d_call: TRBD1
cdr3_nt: TGCGCCAGCAGCCCCCTGTCGGGACAGCTAATGCCCCTCCACTTT
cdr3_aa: CASSPLSGQLMPLHF

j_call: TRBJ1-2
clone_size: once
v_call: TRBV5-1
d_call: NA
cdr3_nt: TGCGCCAGCAGCCTTACAGGGTGTGGCTACACCTTC
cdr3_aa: CASSLTGCGYTF

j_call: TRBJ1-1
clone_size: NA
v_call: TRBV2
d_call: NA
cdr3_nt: TGTGCCAGCAGTGAACAGGGGCAGGATGAAGCTTTCTTT
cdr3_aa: CASSEQGQDEAFF

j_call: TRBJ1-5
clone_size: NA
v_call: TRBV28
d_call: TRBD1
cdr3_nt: TGTGCCAGCGGACTCCCAGGGGGTGTTCAGCCCCAGCATTTT
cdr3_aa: CASGLPGGVQPQHF

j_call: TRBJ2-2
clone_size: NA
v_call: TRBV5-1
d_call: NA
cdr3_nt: TGCGCCAGCAGCAGAGATAATCAGGTCACCGGCACCGGGGAGCTGTTTTTT
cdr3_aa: CASSRDNQVTGTGELFF

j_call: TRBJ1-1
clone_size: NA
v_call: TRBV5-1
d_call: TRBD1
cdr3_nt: TGCGCCAGCAGCTTGACCGGACAGGGGTCGAGGTTGAACACTGAAGCTTTCTTT
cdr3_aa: CASSLTGQGSRLNTEAFF

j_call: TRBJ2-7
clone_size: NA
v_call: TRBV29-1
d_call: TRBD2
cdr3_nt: TGCAGCGTTGAAGATAGCGGGAGCTCCTACGAGCAGTACTTC
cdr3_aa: CSVEDSGSSYEQYF

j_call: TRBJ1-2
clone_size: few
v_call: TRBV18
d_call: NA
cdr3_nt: TGTGCCAGCTCACCCTTAGATGGTCTCAACTATGGCTACACCTTC
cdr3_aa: CASSPLDGLNYGYTF

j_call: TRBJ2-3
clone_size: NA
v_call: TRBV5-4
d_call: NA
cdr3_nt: TGTGCCGGTCGGAGGGGAAGCACAGATACGCAGTATTTT
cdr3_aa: CAGRRGSTDTQYF

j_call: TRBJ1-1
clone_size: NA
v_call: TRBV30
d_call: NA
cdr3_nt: TGTGCCTGGGGCGGTCGGGATTGTGAAGCTTTCTTT
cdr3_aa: CAWGGRDCEAFF

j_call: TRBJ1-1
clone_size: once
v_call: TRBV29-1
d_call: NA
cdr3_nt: TGCAGCATAGAAGAACAGGGGAACACTGAAGCTTTCTTT
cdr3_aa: CSIEEQGNTEAFF

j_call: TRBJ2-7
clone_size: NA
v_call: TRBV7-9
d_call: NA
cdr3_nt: TGTGCCAGCAGCCCCATTAAAACAGACCCCTACGAGCAGTACTTC
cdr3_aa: CASSPIKTDPYEQYF

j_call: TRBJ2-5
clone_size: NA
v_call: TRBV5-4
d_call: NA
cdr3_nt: TGTGCCAGCAGCAGAGAAGGGGACTCCTCCCGGGAGCAGTACTTC
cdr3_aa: CASSREGDSSREQYF

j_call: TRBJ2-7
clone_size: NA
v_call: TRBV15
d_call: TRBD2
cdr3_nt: TGTGCCACCAGTGCTAGCGGGAGCGTAACCGAGCAGTACTTC
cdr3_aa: CATSASGSVTEQYF

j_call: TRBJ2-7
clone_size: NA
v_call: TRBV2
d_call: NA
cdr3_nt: TGTGCCAGCAGTGTTAGGAACAGCCACGCGGGCGAGCAGTACTTC
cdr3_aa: CASSVRNSHAGEQYF

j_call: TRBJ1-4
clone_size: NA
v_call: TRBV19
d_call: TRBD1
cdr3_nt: TGTGCCAGTAGTGACGGGACAGGGGGTCTCGAAAATGAAAAACTGTTTTTT
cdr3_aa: CASSDGTGGLENEKLFF

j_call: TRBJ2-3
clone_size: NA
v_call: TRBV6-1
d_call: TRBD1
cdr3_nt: TGTGCCAGCCGTCTACCAGGGGGTACTACAGATACGCAGTATTTT
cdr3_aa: CASRLPGGTTDTQYF

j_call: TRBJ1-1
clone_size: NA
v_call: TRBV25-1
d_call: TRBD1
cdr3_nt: TGTGCCAGCAGTGCCCCGGGACAGGGTGACACTGAAGCTTTCTTT
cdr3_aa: CASSAPGQGDTEAFF

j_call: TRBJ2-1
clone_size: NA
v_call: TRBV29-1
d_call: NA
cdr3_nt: TGCAGCGTTGGCCACTCGCTCAGAGGGGAGCAGTTCTTC
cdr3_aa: CSVGHSLRGEQFF

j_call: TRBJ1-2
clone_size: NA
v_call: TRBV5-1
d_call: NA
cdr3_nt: TGCGCCAGCAGCTTGGTTGGGGAGGGTTATGGCTACACCTTC
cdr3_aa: CASSLVGEGYGYTF

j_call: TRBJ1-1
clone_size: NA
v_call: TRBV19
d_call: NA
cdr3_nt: TGTGCCAGTAGTCGTCAAAGGGGGTACAGTGTGGACACTGAAGCTTTCTTT
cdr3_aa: CASSRQRGYSVDTEAFF

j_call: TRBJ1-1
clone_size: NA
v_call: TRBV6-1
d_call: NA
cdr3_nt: TGTGCCAGCAGTGAAGCCGTGTGGGCTACTGAAGCTTTCTTT
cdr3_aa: CASSEAVWATEAFF

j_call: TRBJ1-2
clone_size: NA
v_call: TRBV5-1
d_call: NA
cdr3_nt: TGCGCCAGCAGCTCGATTCATGGGACTTCCTACACCTTC
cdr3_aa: CASSSIHGTSYTF

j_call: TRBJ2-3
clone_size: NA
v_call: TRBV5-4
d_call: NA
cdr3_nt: TGTGCCAGCAGCTTGAAGGGGGTGCTTTCCACAGATACGCAGTATTTT
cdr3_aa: CASSLKGVLSTDTQYF

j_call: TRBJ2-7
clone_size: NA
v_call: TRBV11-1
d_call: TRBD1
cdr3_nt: TGTGCCAGCAGCTTAGGACTTCCAGGGGGCGCGGTGTACGAGCAGTACTTC
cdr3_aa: CASSLGLPGGAVYEQYF

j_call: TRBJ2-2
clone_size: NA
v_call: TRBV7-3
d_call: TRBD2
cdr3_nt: TGTGCCAGCAGCTTAGTGGGGGGGTGGAACACCGGGGAGCTGTTTTTT
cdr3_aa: CASSLVGGWNTGELFF

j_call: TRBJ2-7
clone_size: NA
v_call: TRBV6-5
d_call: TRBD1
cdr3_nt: TGTGCCAGCAGTTACCGGGACAGCTTTTACGAGCAGTACTTC
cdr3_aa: CASSYRDSFYEQYF

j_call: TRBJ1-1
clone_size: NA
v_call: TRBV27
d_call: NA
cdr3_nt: TGTGCCAGCAGCCGGACACCTTTTAGGTCTGAAGCTTTCTTT
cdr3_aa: CASSRTPFRSEAFF

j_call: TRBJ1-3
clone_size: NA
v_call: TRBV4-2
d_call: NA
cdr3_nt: TGTGCCAGCAAGGTTGGAGGGACTGGAAACACCATATATTTT
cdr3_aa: CASKVGGTGNTIYF

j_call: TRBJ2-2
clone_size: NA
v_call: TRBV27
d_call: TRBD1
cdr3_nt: TGTGCCAGCCACCTTGGGACAGGGGCCCTAACCGGGGAGCTGTTTTTT
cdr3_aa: CASHLGTGALTGELFF

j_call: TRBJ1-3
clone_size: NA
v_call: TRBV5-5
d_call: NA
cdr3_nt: TGTGCCAGCAGCGTAGGTACAGGGTCAGGAAACACCATATATTTT
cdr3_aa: CASSVGTGSGNTIYF

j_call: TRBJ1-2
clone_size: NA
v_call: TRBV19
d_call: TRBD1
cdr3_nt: TGTGCCAGTAGTCGGGACAGGGGGCGTAGCTATGGCTACACCTTC
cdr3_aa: CASSRDRGRSYGYTF

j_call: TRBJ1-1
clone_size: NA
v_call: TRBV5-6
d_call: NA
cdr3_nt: TGTGCCAGCAGCTTGCAGAGGCGCGCCAGCGAAGCTTTCTTT
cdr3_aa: CASSLQRRASEAFF

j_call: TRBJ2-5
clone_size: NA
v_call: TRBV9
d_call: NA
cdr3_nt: TGTGCCAGCAGCGAGCACCCCGGGACACTGCAAGAGACCCAGTACTTC
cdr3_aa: CASSEHPGTLQETQYF

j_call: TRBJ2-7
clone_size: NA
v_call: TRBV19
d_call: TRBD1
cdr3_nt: TGTGCCAGCCGATTCGGGACAGTTGAGTACTTC
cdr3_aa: CASRFGTVEYF

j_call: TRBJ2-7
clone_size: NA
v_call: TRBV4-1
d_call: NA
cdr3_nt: TGCGCCAGCGGCCGGATACAGGGCTACGAGCAGTACTTC
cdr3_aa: CASGRIQGYEQYF

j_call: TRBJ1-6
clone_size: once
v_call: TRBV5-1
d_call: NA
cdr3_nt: TGCGCCAGCAGGAGTAATACGTTGGGCGGGGGCCGGACACCCCTCCACTTT
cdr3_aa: CASRSNTLGGGRTPLHF

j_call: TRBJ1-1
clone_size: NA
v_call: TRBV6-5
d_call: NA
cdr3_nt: TGTGCCAGCAGTTACCCAACAGGGTACACTGAAGCTTTCTTT
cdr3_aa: CASSYPTGYTEAFF

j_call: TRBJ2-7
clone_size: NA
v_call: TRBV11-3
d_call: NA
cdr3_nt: TGTGCCAGCAGCTTAGGGTACAGCTCCTACGAGCAGTACTTC
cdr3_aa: CASSLGYSSYEQYF

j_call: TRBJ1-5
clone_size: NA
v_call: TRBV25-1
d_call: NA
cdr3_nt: TGTGCCAGCAGTGATCATACAGCTAATCAGCCCCAGCATTTT
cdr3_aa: CASSDHTANQPQHF

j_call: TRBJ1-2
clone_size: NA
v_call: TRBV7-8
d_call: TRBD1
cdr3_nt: TGTGCCAGCAGCTCCGGGACAGCCGTGGGTTGGACCTTC
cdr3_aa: CASSSGTAVGWTF

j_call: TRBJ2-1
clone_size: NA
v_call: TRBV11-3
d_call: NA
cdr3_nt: TGTGCCAGCAGCTTGGGGAGGTACAATGAGCAGTTCTTC
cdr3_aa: CASSLGRYNEQFF

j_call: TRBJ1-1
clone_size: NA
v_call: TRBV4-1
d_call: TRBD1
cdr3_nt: TGCGCCAGCAGCCATATCCGGGACAGGGGTACTGAAGCTTTCTTT
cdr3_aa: CASSHIRDRGTEAFF

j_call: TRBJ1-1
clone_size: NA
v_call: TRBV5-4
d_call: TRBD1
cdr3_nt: TGTGCCAGCAGCTTTACAGGGGGCGTTGGTTCCGAGGCTTTCTTT
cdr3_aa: CASSFTGGVGSEAFF

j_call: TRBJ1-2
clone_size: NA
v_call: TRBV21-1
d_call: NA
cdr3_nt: TGTGCCAGCAGCCTTGGAGGGGGCAGATACTATGGCTACACCTTC
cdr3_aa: CASSLGGGRYYGYTF